These T cell receptor beta chains were read from a single sample in a study of identical twins. A single record per CDR3 protein comes from TCRdb applying MiXCR to the 5' RACE reads. The repertoire holds over 550,000 distinct CDR3 sequences, with about 7.1% as singletons. The sample was also reused in another study, on yellow fever vaccine responses in identical twins.

Sequencing was carried out using PBMCs. Receptor source: a young woman in good health. Each CDR3 is given with its conserved first and last residue.

V gene: TRBV29-1; J gene: TRBJ2-7; CDR3 length: 13; CDR3 protein: CSVRSGITYEQYF
V gene: TRBV11-2; J gene: TRBJ1-3; CDR3 length: 13; CDR3 protein: CASSLAGGNTIYF
V gene: TRBV2; J gene: TRBJ2-2; CDR3 length: 16; CDR3 protein: CASRPDRTANTGELFF
V gene: TRBV5-8; J gene: TRBJ1-6; CDR3 length: 16; CDR3 protein: CASSLTGVSYNSPLHF
V gene: TRBV5-1; J gene: TRBJ1-4; CDR3 length: 13; CDR3 protein: CASSFTGGEKLFF
V gene: TRBV10-3; J gene: TRBJ1-4; CDR3 length: 16; CDR3 protein: CAISEGGAATNEKLFF
V gene: TRBV7-9; J gene: TRBJ2-2; CDR3 length: 15; CDR3 protein: CASIDSASATGELFF
V gene: TRBV5-1; J gene: TRBJ1-2; CDR3 length: 13; CDR3 protein: CASSADRDYGYTF
V gene: TRBV7-9; J gene: TRBJ2-7; CDR3 length: 13; CDR3 protein: CASSSLILYEQYF
V gene: TRBV28; J gene: TRBJ2-1; CDR3 length: 16; CDR3 protein: CASSLSGTGNYNEQFF
V gene: TRBV20-1; J gene: TRBJ2-3; CDR3 length: 14; CDR3 protein: CSVPGGGLADTQYF
V gene: TRBV29-1; J gene: TRBJ2-1; CDR3 length: 13; CDR3 protein: CSVDRPTPREQFF
V gene: TRBV10-3; J gene: TRBJ2-6; CDR3 length: 13; CDR3 protein: CAINEAGANVLTF
V gene: TRBV28; J gene: TRBJ2-7; CDR3 length: 13; CDR3 protein: CASGTSGPHEQYF
V gene: TRBV20-1; J gene: TRBJ1-5; CDR3 length: 11; CDR3 protein: CSAKGWQPQHF
V gene: TRBV5-1; J gene: TRBJ2-1; CDR3 length: 14; CDR3 protein: CASSLSSSHNEQFF
V gene: TRBV20-1; J gene: TRBJ1-2; CDR3 length: 15; CDR3 protein: CSARDGRGDSYGYTF
V gene: TRBV5-1; J gene: TRBJ2-5; CDR3 length: 13; CDR3 protein: CASSTATQETQYF
V gene: TRBV27; J gene: TRBJ2-5; CDR3 length: 15; CDR3 protein: CASSKDRISQETQYF
V gene: TRBV12-3/TRBV12-4; J gene: TRBJ1-2; CDR3 length: 12; CDR3 protein: CASSLAIQGYTF
V gene: TRBV28; J gene: TRBJ2-6; CDR3 length: 15; CDR3 protein: CASSWGLTGANVLTF
V gene: TRBV6-4; J gene: TRBJ2-2; CDR3 length: 14; CDR3 protein: CASSGDYDTGELFF
V gene: TRBV24-1; J gene: TRBJ2-5; CDR3 length: 13; CDR3 protein: CATRQGASETQYF
V gene: TRBV2; J gene: TRBJ1-2; CDR3 length: 14; CDR3 protein: CASSEDRGLTGYTF
V gene: TRBV12-3/TRBV12-4; J gene: TRBJ2-1; CDR3 length: 16; CDR3 protein: CASSKGTSGTYNEQFF
V gene: TRBV7-9; J gene: TRBJ2-5; CDR3 length: 16; CDR3 protein: CASIDLLQGNQETQYF
V gene: TRBV10-3; J gene: TRBJ2-1; CDR3 length: 14; CDR3 protein: CAISDQRGYNEQFF
V gene: TRBV3-1; J gene: TRBJ2-5; CDR3 length: 13; CDR3 protein: CASSQTTQETQYF
V gene: TRBV7-9; J gene: TRBJ1-2; CDR3 length: 12; CDR3 protein: CASSLANYGYTF
V gene: TRBV6-5; J gene: TRBJ1-2; CDR3 length: 13; CDR3 protein: CASSYGSIYGYTF
V gene: TRBV5-1; J gene: TRBJ2-2; CDR3 length: 16; CDR3 protein: CASSFRQGRDTGELFF
V gene: TRBV4-2; J gene: TRBJ2-3; CDR3 length: 18; CDR3 protein: CASSQVFNSGPDTDTQYF
V gene: TRBV12-3/TRBV12-4; J gene: TRBJ2-3; CDR3 length: 14; CDR3 protein: CASRIAGGTDTQYF
V gene: TRBV19; J gene: TRBJ2-3; CDR3 length: 12; CDR3 protein: CASSIVRGTQYF
V gene: TRBV18; J gene: TRBJ2-1; CDR3 length: 15; CDR3 protein: CASSPIAGGRNEQFF
V gene: TRBV2; J gene: TRBJ2-2; CDR3 length: 13; CDR3 protein: CASSRETTGELFF
V gene: TRBV3-1; J gene: TRBJ1-1; CDR3 length: 15; CDR3 protein: CASSLQGQLNTEAFF
V gene: TRBV18; J gene: TRBJ2-1; CDR3 length: 15; CDR3 protein: CASSPLAGSYNEQFF
V gene: TRBV7-9; J gene: TRBJ2-3; CDR3 length: 16; CDR3 protein: CASSLAGGPGTDTQYF
V gene: TRBV7-2; J gene: TRBJ2-4; CDR3 length: 18; CDR3 protein: CASSLSITGGPVVNIQYF
V gene: TRBV12-5; J gene: TRBJ2-1; CDR3 length: 19; CDR3 protein: CASGSTLGLAGGSANEQFF
V gene: TRBV5-1; J gene: TRBJ1-2; CDR3 length: 14; CDR3 protein: CASSLVVGNYGYTF
V gene: TRBV12-3/TRBV12-4; J gene: TRBJ1-1; CDR3 length: 16; CDR3 protein: CASSFGRDRGWTEAFF
V gene: TRBV20-1; J gene: TRBJ2-5; CDR3 length: 13; CDR3 protein: CSAFWTRQETQYF
V gene: TRBV12-3/TRBV12-4; J gene: TRBJ2-7; CDR3 length: 14; CDR3 protein: CASSFFTGSDEQYF
V gene: TRBV7-8; J gene: TRBJ2-7; CDR3 length: 15; CDR3 protein: CASSLAASGSYEQYF
V gene: TRBV4-1; J gene: TRBJ1-2; CDR3 length: 16; CDR3 protein: CASSQDVADSNYGYTF
V gene: TRBV20-1; J gene: TRBJ2-3; CDR3 length: 13; CDR3 protein: CSGLAASTDTQYF
V gene: TRBV2; J gene: TRBJ2-7; CDR3 length: 15; CDR3 protein: CASSREAGDRYEQYF
V gene: TRBV7-8; J gene: TRBJ2-2; CDR3 length: 17; CDR3 protein: CASSFPRFGVNTGELFF